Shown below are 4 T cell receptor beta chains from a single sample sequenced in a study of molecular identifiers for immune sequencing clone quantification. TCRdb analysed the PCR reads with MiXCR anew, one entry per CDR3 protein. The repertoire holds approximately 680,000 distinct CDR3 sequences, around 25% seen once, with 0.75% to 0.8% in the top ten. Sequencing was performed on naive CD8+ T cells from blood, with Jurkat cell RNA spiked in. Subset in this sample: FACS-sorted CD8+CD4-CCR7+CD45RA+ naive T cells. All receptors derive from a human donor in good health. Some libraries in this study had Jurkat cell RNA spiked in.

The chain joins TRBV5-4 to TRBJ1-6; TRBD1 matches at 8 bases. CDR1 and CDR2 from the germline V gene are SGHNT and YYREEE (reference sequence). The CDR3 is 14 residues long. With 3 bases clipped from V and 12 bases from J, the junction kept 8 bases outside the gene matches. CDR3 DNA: TGTGCCAGCAGCTGGACAGGGTTCTCTTTACCCCTCCACTTT. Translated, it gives CASSWTGFSLPLHF.

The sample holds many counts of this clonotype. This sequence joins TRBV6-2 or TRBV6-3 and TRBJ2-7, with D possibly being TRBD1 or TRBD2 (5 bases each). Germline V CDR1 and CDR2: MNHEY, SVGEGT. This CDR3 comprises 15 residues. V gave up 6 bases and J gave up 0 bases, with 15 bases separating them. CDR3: CASSFGTRSSYEQYF. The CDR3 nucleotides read TGTGCCAGCAGCTTCGGGACCCGAAGCTCCTACGAGCAGTACTTC.

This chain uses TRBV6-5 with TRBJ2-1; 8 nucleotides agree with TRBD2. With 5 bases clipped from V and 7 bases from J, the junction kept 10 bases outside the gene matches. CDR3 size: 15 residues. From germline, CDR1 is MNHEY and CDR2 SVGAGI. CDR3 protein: CASSTGPREVNEQFF. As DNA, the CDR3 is TGTGCCAGCAGTACCGGTCCGCGGGAGGTGAATGAGCAGTTCTTC.

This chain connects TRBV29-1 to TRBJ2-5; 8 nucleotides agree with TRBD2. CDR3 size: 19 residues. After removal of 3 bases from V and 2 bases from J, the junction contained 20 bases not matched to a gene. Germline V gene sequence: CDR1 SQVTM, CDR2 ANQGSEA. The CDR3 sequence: CSVERVRGVGSGIQETQYF. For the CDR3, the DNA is TGCAGCGTTGAGCGGGTTAGGGGAGTGGGTAGCGGGATACAAGAGACCCAGTACTTC.